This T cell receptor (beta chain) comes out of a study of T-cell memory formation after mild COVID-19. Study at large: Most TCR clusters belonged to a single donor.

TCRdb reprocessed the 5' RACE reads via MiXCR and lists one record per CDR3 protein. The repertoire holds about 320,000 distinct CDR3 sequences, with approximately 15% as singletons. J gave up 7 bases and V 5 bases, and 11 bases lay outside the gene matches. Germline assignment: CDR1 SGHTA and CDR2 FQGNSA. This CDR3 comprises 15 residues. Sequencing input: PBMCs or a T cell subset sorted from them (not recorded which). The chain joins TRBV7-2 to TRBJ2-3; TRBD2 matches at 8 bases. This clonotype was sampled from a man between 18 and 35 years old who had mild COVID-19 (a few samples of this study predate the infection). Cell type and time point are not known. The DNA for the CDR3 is TGTGCCAGCAGCAAAAAAGCGGGGGAGCAATATACGCAGTATTTT. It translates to CASSKKAGEQYTQYF.